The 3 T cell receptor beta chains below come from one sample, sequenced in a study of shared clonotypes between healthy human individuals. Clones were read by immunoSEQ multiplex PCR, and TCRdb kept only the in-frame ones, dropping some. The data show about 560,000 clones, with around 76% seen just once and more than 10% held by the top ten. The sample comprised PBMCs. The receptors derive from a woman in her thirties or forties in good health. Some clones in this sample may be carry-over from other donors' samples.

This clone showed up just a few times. The CDR3 DNA is TGTGCCAGCAGCTTGGGGGCGGGAGGATTCACAGATACGCAGTATTTT. The encoded protein is CASSLGAGGFTDTQYF. V usage is TRBV5-8 and J usage is TRBJ2-3; TRBD2 matches 8 bases. The J segment lost 2 bases and the V segment lost 0 bases, leaving 5 bases of the junction unmatched. The germline gives CDR1 SGHTS, CDR2 YDEGEE. The CDR3 is made up of 16 amino acids.

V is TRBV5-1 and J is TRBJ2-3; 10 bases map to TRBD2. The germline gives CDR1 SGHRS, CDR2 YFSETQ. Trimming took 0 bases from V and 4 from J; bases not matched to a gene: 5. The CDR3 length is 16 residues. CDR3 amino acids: CASSLALAGVSDTQYF. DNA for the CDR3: TGCGCCAGCAGCTTGGCCCTAGCGGGAGTGTCAGATACGCAGTATTTT. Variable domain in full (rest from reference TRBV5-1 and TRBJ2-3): KAGVTQTPRYLIKTRGQQVTLSCSPISGHRSVSWYQQTPGQGLQFLFEYFSETQRNKGNFPGRFSGRQFSNSRSEMNVSTLELGDSALYLCASSLALAGVSDTQYFGPGTRLTVL.

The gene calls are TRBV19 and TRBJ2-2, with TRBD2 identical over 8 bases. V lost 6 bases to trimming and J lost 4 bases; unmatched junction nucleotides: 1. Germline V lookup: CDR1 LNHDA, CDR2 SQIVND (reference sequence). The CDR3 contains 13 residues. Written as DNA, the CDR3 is TGTGCCAGTAGGCTAGCGGGCACCGGGGAGCTGTTTTTT. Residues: CASRLAGTGELFF.